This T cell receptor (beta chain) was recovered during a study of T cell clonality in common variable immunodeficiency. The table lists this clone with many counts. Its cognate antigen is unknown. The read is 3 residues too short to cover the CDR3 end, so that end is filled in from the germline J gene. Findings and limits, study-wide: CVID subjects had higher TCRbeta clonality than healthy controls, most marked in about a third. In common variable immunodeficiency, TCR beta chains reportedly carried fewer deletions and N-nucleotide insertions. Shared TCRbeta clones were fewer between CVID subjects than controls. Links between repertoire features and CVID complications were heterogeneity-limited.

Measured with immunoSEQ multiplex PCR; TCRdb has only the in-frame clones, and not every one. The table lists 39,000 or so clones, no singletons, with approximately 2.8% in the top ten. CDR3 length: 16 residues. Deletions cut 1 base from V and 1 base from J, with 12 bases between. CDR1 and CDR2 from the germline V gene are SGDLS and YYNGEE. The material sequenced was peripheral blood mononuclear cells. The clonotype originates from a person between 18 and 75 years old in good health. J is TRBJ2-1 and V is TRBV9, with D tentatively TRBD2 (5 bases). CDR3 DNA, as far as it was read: TGTGCCAGCAGCGTAAGTCAGCGGCAGTCCTACAATGAG. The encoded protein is CASSVSQRQSYNE. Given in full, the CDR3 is CASSVSQRQSYNEQFF.